This T cell receptor beta chain is drawn from a study of cytomegalovirus exposure and HLA in healthy donors. Findings of the study overall: Most CMV-associated TCR beta chains were later found to appear HLA-restricted. For most TCR beta V segments, an earlier analysis put the productive rate at about 87% or about 30% of the time.

With 60 Vbeta and 13 Jbeta primers, the PCR was carried out. Some clones are missing from TCRdb's copy, which holds only in-frame ones; the method was immunoSEQ multiplex PCR. The sample contains 95,000 or so clones, around 86% of which appear only once. Despite likely unrecorded immune exposures, the donors were nominally healthy at the time of sampling. CDR1 and CDR2 (germline): SGHRS, YFSETQ. This CDR3 is built from 19 residues. The germline V and J ends were trimmed by 1 base and 0 bases, with 17 bases remaining between them. Worth noting for this clone: Its antigen is not known.

The sequence came from a woman aged 70-85 years in good health and CMV-seropositive. Sequencing was carried out using PBMCs. This chain joins TRBV5-1 and TRBJ2-6; tentative D call: TRBD1 (6 bases). The CDR3 sequence: CASSLKLRTDRSGANVLTF. CDR3 sequence (DNA): TGCGCCAGCAGCTTGAAGCTCCGGACAGATCGCTCTGGGGCCAACGTCCTGACTTTC.